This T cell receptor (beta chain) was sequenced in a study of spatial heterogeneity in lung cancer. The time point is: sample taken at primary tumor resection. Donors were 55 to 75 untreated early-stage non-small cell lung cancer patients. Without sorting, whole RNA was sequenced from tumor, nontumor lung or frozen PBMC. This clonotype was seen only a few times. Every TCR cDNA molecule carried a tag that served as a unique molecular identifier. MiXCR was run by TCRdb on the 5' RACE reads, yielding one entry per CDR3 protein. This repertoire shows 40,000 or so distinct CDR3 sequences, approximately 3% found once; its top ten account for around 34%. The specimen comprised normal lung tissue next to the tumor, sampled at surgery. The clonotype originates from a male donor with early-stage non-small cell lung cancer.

This chain's CDR3 is CASSLLGGYEAFF. The CDR3 nucleotides read TGTGCCAGCAGCTTATTGGGGGGGTATGAAGCTTTCTTT. The chain is built from TRBV7-8 and TRBJ1-1; possible D gene TRBD1, 5 bases. The CDR3 contains 13 residues. The germline V and J ends were trimmed by 2 bases and 7 bases, with 11 bases remaining between them. CDR1 SGHVS and CDR2 FQNEAQ come from the germline V gene.